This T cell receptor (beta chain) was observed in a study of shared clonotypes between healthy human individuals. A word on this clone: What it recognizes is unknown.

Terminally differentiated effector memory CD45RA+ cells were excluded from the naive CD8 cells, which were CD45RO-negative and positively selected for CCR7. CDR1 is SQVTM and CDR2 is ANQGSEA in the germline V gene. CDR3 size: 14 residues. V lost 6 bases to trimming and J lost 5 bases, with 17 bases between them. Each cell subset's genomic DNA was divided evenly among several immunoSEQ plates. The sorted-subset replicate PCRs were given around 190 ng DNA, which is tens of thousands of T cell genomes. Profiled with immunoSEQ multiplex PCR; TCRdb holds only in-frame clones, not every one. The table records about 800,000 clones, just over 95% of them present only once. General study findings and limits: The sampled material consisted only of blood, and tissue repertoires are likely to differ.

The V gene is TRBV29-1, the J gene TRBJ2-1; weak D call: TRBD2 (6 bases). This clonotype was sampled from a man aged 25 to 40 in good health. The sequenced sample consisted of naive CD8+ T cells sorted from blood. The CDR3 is CSVPMTSFDNEQFF. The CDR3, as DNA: TGCAGCGTACCAATGACTAGTTTCGACAATGAGCAGTTCTTC.